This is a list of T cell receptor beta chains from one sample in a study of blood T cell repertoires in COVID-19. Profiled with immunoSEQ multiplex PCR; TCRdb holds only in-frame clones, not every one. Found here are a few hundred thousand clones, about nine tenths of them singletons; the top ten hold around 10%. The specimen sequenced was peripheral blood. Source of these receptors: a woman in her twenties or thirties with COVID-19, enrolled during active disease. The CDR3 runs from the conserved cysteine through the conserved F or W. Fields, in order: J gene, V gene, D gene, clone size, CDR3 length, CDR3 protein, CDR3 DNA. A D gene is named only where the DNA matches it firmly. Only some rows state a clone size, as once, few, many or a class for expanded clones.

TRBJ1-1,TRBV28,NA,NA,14,CASNLLRRVTEAFF,TGTGCCAGCAACCTTCTCCGGAGGGTTACTGAAGCTTTCTTT
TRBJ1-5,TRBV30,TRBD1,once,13,CAISDRVDQPQHF,TGTGCCATCTCGGACAGGGTGGATCAGCCCCAGCATTTT
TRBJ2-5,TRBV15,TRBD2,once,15,CATSSWTSGARTQYF,TGTGCCACCAGCAGTTGGACTAGCGGGGCTCGGACCCAGTACTTC
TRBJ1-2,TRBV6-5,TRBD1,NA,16,CASSYSETGGAYGYTF,TGTGCCAGCAGTTACTCCGAGACAGGGGGGGCCTATGGCTACACCTTC
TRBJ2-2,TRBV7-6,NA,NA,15,CASSPRTGNTGELFF,TGTGCCAGCAGCCCCCGGACGGGAAACACCGGGGAGCTGTTTTTT
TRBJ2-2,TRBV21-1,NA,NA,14,CASSKGRGGGELFF,TGTGCCAGCAGCAAAGGGAGGGGTGGCGGGGAGCTGTTTTTT
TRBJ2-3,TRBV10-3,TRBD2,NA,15,CAISLGTRGTDTQYF,TGTGCCATCAGTCTCGGGACTAGGGGCACAGATACGCAGTATTTT
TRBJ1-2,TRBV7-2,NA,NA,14,CASSLAGDNYGYTF,TGTGCCAGCAGCTTAGCGGGAGATAACTATGGCTACACCTTC
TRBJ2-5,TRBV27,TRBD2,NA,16,CASSFSTSGALETQYF,TGTGCCAGCAGTTTCAGCACTAGCGGAGCCCTAGAGACCCAGTACTTC
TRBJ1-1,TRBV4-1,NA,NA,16,CASKRILGSVNTEAFF,TGCGCCAGCAAGAGGATTTTGGGGAGTGTTAACACTGAAGCTTTCTTT
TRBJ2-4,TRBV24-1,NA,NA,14,CATSDLGTENIQYF,TGTGCCACCAGTGATTTGGGCACAGAAAACATTCAGTACTTC
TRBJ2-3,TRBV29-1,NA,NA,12,CSVAGSGDTQYF,TGCAGCGTTGCCGGGAGTGGGGATACGCAGTATTTT
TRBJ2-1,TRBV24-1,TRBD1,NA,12,CATSGQGNEQFF,TGTGCCACCAGCGGACAGGGCAATGAGCAGTTCTTC
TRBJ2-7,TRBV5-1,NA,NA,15,CASSYLGHSSYEQYF,TGCGCCAGCAGCTATTTGGGACACAGCTCCTACGAGCAGTACTTC
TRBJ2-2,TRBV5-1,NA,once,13,CASSSPTEAELFF,TGCGCCAGCAGCTCCCCCACTGAAGCGGAGCTGTTTTTT
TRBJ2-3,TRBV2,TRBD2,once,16,CASSELAGGSTDTQYF,TGTGCCAGCAGTGAATTGGCGGGAGGAAGCACAGATACGCAGTATTTT
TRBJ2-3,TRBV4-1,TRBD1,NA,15,CASSLRQGLGDTQYF,TGCGCCAGCAGCTTGCGACAGGGGCTCGGAGATACGCAGTATTTT
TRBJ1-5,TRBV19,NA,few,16,CASRPWGGRSNQPQHF,TGTGCCAGTCGACCCTGGGGCGGCCGTAGCAATCAGCCCCAGCATTTT
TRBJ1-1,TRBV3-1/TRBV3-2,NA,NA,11,CASSHGGSAFF,TGTGCCAGCAGCCACGGAGGCTCGGCTTTCTTT
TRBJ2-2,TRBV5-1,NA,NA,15,CASSSAGTNTGELFF,TGCGCCAGCAGCTCCGCAGGCACGAACACCGGGGAGCTGTTTTTT
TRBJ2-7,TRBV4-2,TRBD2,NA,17,CASSQEGLAGGPYEQYF,TGTGCCAGCAGCCAAGAGGGACTAGCGGGAGGGCCTTACGAGCAGTACTTC
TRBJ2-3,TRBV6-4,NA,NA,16,CASSDWPGLGTDTQYF,TGTGCCAGCAGTGACTGGCCGGGACTGGGTACAGATACGCAGTATTTT
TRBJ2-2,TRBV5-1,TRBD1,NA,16,CASSGQGGLRDRELFF,TGCGCCAGCAGCGGACAGGGTGGTCTTAGGGACCGGGAGCTGTTTTTT
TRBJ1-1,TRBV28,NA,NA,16,CASSFRGQIMNTEAFF,TGTGCCAGCAGTTTCCGCGGACAGATCATGAACACTGAAGCTTTCTTT
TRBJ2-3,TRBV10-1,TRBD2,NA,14,CASSASGGTDTQYF,TGCGCCAGCAGTGCTAGCGGGGGCACAGATACGCAGTATTTT
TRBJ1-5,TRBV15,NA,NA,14,CATSRAGVGQPQHF,TGTGCCACCAGCAGAGCAGGGGTAGGACAGCCCCAGCATTTT
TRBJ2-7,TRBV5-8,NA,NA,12,CASSQEWYEQYF,TGTGCCAGCAGCCAAGAGTGGTACGAGCAGTACTTC
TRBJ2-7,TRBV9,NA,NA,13,CASSASIGDEQYF,TGTGCCAGCAGCGCTTCTATCGGGGACGAGCAGTACTTC
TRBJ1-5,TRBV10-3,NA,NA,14,CAISEGGPNQPQHF,TGTGCCATCAGTGAGGGCGGGCCCAATCAGCCCCAGCATTTT
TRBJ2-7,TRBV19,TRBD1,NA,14,CASSIKGAAYEQYF,TGTGCCAGTAGTATAAAGGGGGCAGCCTACGAGCAGTACTTC
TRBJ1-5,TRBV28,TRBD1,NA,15,CASSFSDRDNQPQHF,TGTGCCAGCAGTTTTTCGGACAGGGACAATCAGCCCCAGCATTTT
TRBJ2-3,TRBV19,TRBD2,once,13,CASSRLAGDTQYF,TGTGCCAGTAGTAGACTAGCGGGAGATACGCAGTATTTT
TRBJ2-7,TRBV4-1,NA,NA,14,CASSQEGRPYEQYF,TGCGCCAGCAGCCAAGAGGGCAGGCCCTACGAGCAGTACTTC
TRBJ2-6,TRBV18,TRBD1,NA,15,CASSQDRVGANVLTF,TGTGCCAGCTCACAGGACAGGGTTGGGGCCAACGTCCTGACTTTC
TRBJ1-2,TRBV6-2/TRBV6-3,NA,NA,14,CASSYQSGTYGYTF,TGTGCCAGCAGTTACCAGTCGGGAACCTATGGCTACACCTTC
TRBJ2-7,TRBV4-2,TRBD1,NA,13,CASGTSRGHEQYF,TGTGCCAGCGGCACCTCGAGGGGGCACGAGCAGTACTTC
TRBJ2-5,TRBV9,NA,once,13,CASSVFERETQYF,TGTGCCAGCAGCGTTTTCGAACGGGAGACCCAGTACTTC
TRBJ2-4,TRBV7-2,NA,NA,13,CASSPGFGNIQYF,TGTGCCAGCAGTCCAGGGTTTGGGAACATTCAGTACTTC
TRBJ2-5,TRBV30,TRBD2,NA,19,CAWSDTPRLAGWVQETQYF,TGTGCCTGGAGCGACACACCCCGACTAGCGGGGTGGGTCCAAGAGACCCAGTACTTC
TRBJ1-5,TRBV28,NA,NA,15,CASSFGGGANQPQHF,TGTGCCAGCAGTTTTGGGGGAGGGGCCAATCAGCCCCAGCATTTT
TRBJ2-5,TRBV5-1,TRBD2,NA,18,CASSLPGTSGRGKETQYF,TGCGCCAGCAGCTTGCCCGGGACTAGCGGGAGAGGGAAAGAGACCCAGTACTTC
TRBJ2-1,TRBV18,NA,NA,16,CASSPSRGSSYNEQFF,TGTGCCAGCTCACCAAGCAGGGGTAGCTCCTACAATGAGCAGTTCTTC
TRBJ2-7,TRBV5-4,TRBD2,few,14,CASSTGTSRYEQYF,TGTGCCAGCAGCACCGGGACTAGCAGGTACGAGCAGTACTTC
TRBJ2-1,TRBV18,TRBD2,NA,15,CASSPPTSGYNEQFF,TGTGCCAGCTCACCACCTACTAGCGGATACAATGAGCAGTTCTTC
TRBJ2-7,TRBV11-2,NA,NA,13,CASSLDRFSEQYF,TGTGCCAGCAGCTTAGACAGGTTTTCGGAGCAGTACTTC
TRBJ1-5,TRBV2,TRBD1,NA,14,CASSPGQGSQPQHF,TGTGCCAGCAGTCCGGGACAGGGGAGTCAGCCCCAGCATTTT
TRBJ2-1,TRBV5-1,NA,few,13,CASSPWGVNEQFF,TGCGCCAGCAGCCCTTGGGGGGTTAATGAGCAGTTCTTC
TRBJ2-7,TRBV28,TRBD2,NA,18,CASSLSFNSGSLAYEQYF,TGTGCCAGCAGTTTATCTTTTAATAGCGGGAGTCTGGCCTACGAGCAGTACTTC